The 28 T cell receptor beta chains reported below all come from one sample, sequenced in a study of shared clonotypes between healthy human individuals. Naive CD8 populations comprised CD45RO-negative cells positively selected for CCR7, excluding terminally differentiated effector memory CD45RA+ cells. Sequencing used immunoSEQ multiplex PCR; TCRdb keeps in-frame clones, though not all of them. In the table there are about 820,000 clones, about 91% of which are singletons. The sequencing sample was made of naive CD8+ T cells sorted from blood. These receptors came from a man aged 30 to 39 in good health.

The chain uses TRBV4-1 and TRBJ2-3, with 10 bases fitting TRBD2. CDR3 length equals 17 residues. Germline loops: CDR1 MGHRA, CDR2 YSYEKL. V gave up 1 base and J gave up 1 base; unmatched junction bases: 5. CDR3 sequence (DNA): TGCGCCAGCAGCCAAGTACTAGCGGGATCGCGCACAGATACGCAGTATTTT. It specifies CASSQVLAGSRTDTQYF.

This chain joins TRBV7-3 and TRBJ2-7; 7 bases align to TRBD1. The V gene's germline CDR1 is SGHTA and CDR2 FQGTGA. The CDR3 length is 14 residues. The V segment lost 5 bases and the J segment 5 bases; nucleotides outside the gene matches: 9. CDR3 nucleotide sequence: TGTGCCAGCAGCGCAACAGGGGCCTGGGACGAGCAGTACTTC. This translates into CASSATGAWDEQYF. The full variable domain, its missing parts supplied by reference TRBV7-3 and TRBJ2-7, is GAGVSQTPSNKVTEKGKYVELRCDPISGHTALYWYRQSLGQGPEFLIYFQGTGAADDSGLPNDRFFAVRPEGSVSTLKIQRTERGDSAVYLCASSATGAWDEQYFGPGTRLTVT.

As concerns this clone: Other DNA sequences within the sample encode an identical CDR3. This chain connects TRBV27 to TRBJ2-3; no reliable D call. This CDR3 spans 13 amino acids. Germline CDR1 is MNHEY and CDR2 is SMNVEV (reference sequence). The V end lost 3 bases, the J end lost 1 base, and 5 bases lay between the germline ends. CDR3 residues: CASSFVGTDTQYF. In DNA form, the CDR3 reads TGTGCCAGCAGTTTTGTAGGCACAGATACGCAGTATTTT.

The V and J genes are TRBV19 and TRBJ1-2, with TRBD1 matching 10 bases. V trimming: 10 bases; J trimming: 4 bases; junction bases outside the gene matches: 9. The CDR3 loop spans 14 amino acids. CDR1 is LNHDA, CDR2 SQIVND, per germline (reference sequence). The CDR3 loop reads CATSRQGASYGYTF. The CDR3 bases are TGTGCCACCTCGAGACAGGGGGCGTCCTATGGCTACACCTTC.

The rearrangement links TRBV6-1 to TRBJ2-7, with no clear D. Germline CDR1 and CDR2: MNHNS and SASEGT. The CDR3 spans 14 residues. V was shortened by 4 bases and J by 0 bases, with 10 bases between the two germline ends. This CDR3 is CASSGYGNSYEQYF. CDR3 DNA: TGTGCCAGCAGTGGGTACGGAAACTCCTACGAGCAGTACTTC.

The chain couples TRBV2 to TRBJ1-3; D unclear. The V gene lost 5 bases and the J gene lost 4 bases, with 12 bases spanning the gap. CDR1 and CDR2 (germline): SNHLY, FYNNEI. The CDR3 is 14 residues long. CDR3 residues: CASSSRIVGNTIYF. DNA for the CDR3: TGTGCCAGCAGTTCCCGGATAGTAGGAAACACCATATATTTT.

Note on this clone: This CDR3 is also generated by other DNA sequences in the sample. The chain couples TRBV11-2 to TRBJ2-1, with 11 bases matching TRBD2. From germline, CDR1 is SGHAT and CDR2 FQNNGV. This CDR3 comprises 15 residues. Trimming at V came to 5 bases and at J to 4 bases, leaving 4 bases not matched to a gene. CDR3 DNA sequence: TGTGCCAGCAGCCCCGGGACTAGCGGTTACAATGAGCAGTTCTTC. Translating gives CASSPGTSGYNEQFF.

In its sample, this clone was seen once. V and J are TRBV7-2 and TRBJ1-1; D is unclear. The CDR3 consists of 15 residues. CDR1 is SGHTA and CDR2 is FQGNSA in the germline V gene. V lost 4 bases and J 1 base, leaving 13 bases between the germline ends. CDR3 sequence reads: CASSYPGGGNTEAFF. The CDR3 bases are TGTGCCAGCAGCTACCCGGGAGGCGGGAACACTGAAGCTTTCTTT.

The genes are TRBV6-5 and TRBJ1-2; D is ambiguous. Germline CDR1 MNHEY, CDR2 SVGAGI. Trimming took off 6 bases at V and 1 base at J, with 9 bases between the two ends. The CDR3 is made up of 13 amino acids. CDR3 bases: TGTGCCAGCAGCCTACAGAGTAACTATGGCTACACCTTC. This translates into CASSLQSNYGYTF.

In this sample, this clone turned up once. V usage is TRBV6-6 and J usage is TRBJ1-1, with 8 bases fitting TRBD1. J lost 5 bases, V lost 4 bases, and 6 bases had no gene match. The germline gives CDR1 MNHNY, CDR2 SVGAGI (reference sequence). The CDR3 covers 14 residues. CDR3 in DNA: TGTGCCAGCAGTTCACAGGGGGTAGGTACTGAAGCTTTCTTT. Its translation is CASSSQGVGTEAFF.

The gene calls are TRBV5-1 and TRBJ2-7, with 12 bases that match TRBD2. The CDR3 runs 18 residues. Looked up from germline, CDR1 is SGHRS and CDR2 is YFSETQ. With V trimmed by 4 bases and J by 1 base, 12 bases remained unmatched. For the CDR3, the DNA is TGCGCCAGCAGCCCCGAGGTGGCTAGCGGGAGGGCGTCCTACGAGCAGTACTTC. Translation gives CASSPEVASGRASYEQYF.

The V call is TRBV7-2, the J call TRBJ2-5, with TRBD2 matching over 10 bases. The CDR3 consists of 15 residues. Germline CDR1 SGHTA, CDR2 FQGNSA. Trimming removed 0 bases from V and 4 bases from J; junction bases left unmatched: 2. CDR3 nucleotides: TGTGCCAGCAGCTTAGCTGAGCGGGAGGGAGAGACCCAGTACTTC. Encoded protein: CASSLAEREGETQYF.

This rearrangement joins TRBV29-1 to TRBJ2-1, with D possibly matching TRBD2 (5 bases). Trimming shortened V by 4 bases and J by 9 bases, and 13 bases separated the two germline ends. Germline-derived CDR1 and CDR2 are SQVTM and ANQGSEA. The CDR3 runs to 12 residues. The CDR3 protein is CSVVGIRGEQFF. CDR3 nucleotide sequence: TGCAGCGTTGTTGGAATTCGGGGTGAGCAGTTCTTC.

V usage is TRBV29-1 and J usage is TRBJ2-1; D perhaps matches TRBD1 (6 bases). Per the germline V gene, CDR1 is SQVTM and CDR2 is ANQGSEA. The CDR3 contains 13 residues. V dropped 3 bases and J dropped 7 bases, with 13 bases sitting between them. The CDR3 bases are TGCAGCGTTGATTTCCGGACAGAAAATGAGCAGTTCTTC. Its translation: CSVDFRTENEQFF.

The chain is built from TRBV29-1 and TRBJ2-7; D not resolved. CDR3 size: 12 residues. Germline CDR1 and CDR2: SQVTM and ANQGSEA. The CDR3 sequence is CIFMAHSYEQYF. CDR3 DNA sequence: TGCATCTTCATGGCCCACTCCTACGAGCAGTACTTC.

The DNA for the CDR3 is TGTGCCAGCAGTTCCGTCGACAGGGGGTATGGCTACACCTTC. Translated: CASSSVDRGYGYTF. The genes are TRBV6-5 and TRBJ1-2, with 9 bases fitting TRBD1. Germline trimming cut 4 bases from V and 5 bases from J; bases unmatched to any gene: 5. Germline V CDR1 and CDR2: MNHEY, SVGAGI. The CDR3 is 14 amino acids.

The V call is TRBV14, the J call TRBJ2-3; no clear D. V lost 1 base and J lost 2, with 10 bases in between. The CDR3 is made up of 15 amino acids. Germline V gene lookup returns CDR1 SGHDN and CDR2 FVKESK. The CDR3 loop is CASSQVVSYTDTQYF. CDR3 nucleotides: TGTGCCAGCAGCCAAGTCGTGTCCTACACAGATACGCAGTATTTT.

The V gene is TRBV2, the J gene TRBJ2-7; 7 bases map to TRBD2. CDR1 is SNHLY and CDR2 is FYNNEI in the germline V gene. V shed 2 bases and J 4 bases; nucleotides not matched to a gene: 5. This CDR3 has 14 residues. The CDR3 DNA is TGTGCCAGCAGTGAAAATGCGGGAGCTTACGAGCAGTACTTC. Amino acids: CASSENAGAYEQYF.

The chain employs TRBV10-1 and TRBJ2-7; 8 bases match TRBD1. The junction had 7 bases not matched to a gene; V was cut back by 5 bases and J by 4 bases. Germline V CDR1 and CDR2: WNHNN, SYGVQD (reference sequence). The length of the CDR3 is 14 residues. The CDR3, as DNA: TGCGCCAGCAGTTCGACAGGGGACGGTTACGAGCAGTACTTC. Encoded protein: CASSSTGDGYEQYF.

V usage is TRBV29-1 and J usage is TRBJ1-2; D gene unclear. CDR1 is SQVTM and CDR2 is ANQGSEA in the germline V gene. V dropped 3 bases and J dropped 3 bases, with 8 bases sitting between them. This CDR3 is 12 amino acids long. The CDR3 DNA reads as TGCAGCGTTGAGCTCCGTGACTATGGCTACACCTTC. Its protein product is CSVELRDYGYTF.

This chain joins TRBV11-2 and TRBJ1-2; D gene unclear. Trimming removed 0 bases at V and 8 bases at J, with 10 bases between. Germline lookup yields CDR1 SGHAT and CDR2 FQNNGV. This CDR3 has 13 amino acids. The CDR3 sequence: CASSLEGYLGYTF. CDR3 coding DNA: TGTGCCAGCAGCTTAGAAGGGTATTTAGGCTACACCTTC.

The V gene is TRBV6-6, the J gene TRBJ2-4, with 7 bases matching TRBD1. CDR3 length: 15 amino acids. V shed 4 bases, J shed 9 bases, and the junction held 12 bases outside the gene matches. The V gene's germline CDR1 is MNHNY and CDR2 SVGAGI (reference sequence). The CDR3 region has the DNA TGTGCCAGCAGTTTCGAACGACGACAGGGAAGCATTCAGTACTTC. Translated, it gives CASSFERRQGSIQYF.

The chain joins TRBV7-9 to TRBJ2-1; D gene ambiguous. The germline CDR1 and CDR2 sequences are SEHNR and FQNEAQ (reference sequence). V was shortened by 2 bases and J by 0 bases, with 11 bases between the two germline ends. The length of the CDR3 is 16 residues. The CDR3 spells CASSLRARSSYNEQFF. CDR3 nucleotides: TGTGCCAGCAGCTTAAGGGCCCGCAGCTCCTACAATGAGCAGTTCTTC.

V gene TRBV6-6 combines with J gene TRBJ2-7; no reliable D call. Germline V gene lookup returns CDR1 MNHNY and CDR2 SVGAGI (reference sequence). The CDR3 has 16 residues. V lost 3 bases to trimming and J lost 0 bases, with 15 bases between them. The CDR3 DNA is TGTGCCAGCAGTTATTCGTCGACCCGTAGCTCCTACGAGCAGTACTTC. It codes for CASSYSSTRSSYEQYF.

The chain uses TRBV27 and TRBJ2-7; 7 positions match TRBD2. Losses at the gene ends were 0 bases for V and 7 bases for J; bases not matched to a gene: 9. Germline V gene sequence: CDR1 MNHEY, CDR2 SMNVEV (reference sequence). The CDR3 extends over 15 amino acids. The CDR3 sequence is CASSLSTGGLEEQYF. In DNA form, the CDR3 reads TGTGCCAGCAGTTTATCGACGGGGGGACTGGAGGAGCAGTACTTC.

This chain links TRBV9 with TRBJ2-7; D is ambiguous. V was trimmed by 0 bases and J by 6 bases, leaving 22 bases between them. Looked up from germline, CDR1 is SGDLS and CDR2 is YYNGEE. The CDR3 is 17 amino acids. The CDR3 bases are TGTGCCAGCAGCGTAGACGCGTCGGGCTTTTCGCGGTTCGAGCAGTACTTC. Its translation: CASSVDASGFSRFEQYF.

The CDR3 sequence is CASSLVAGWRLAETNEQFF. The CDR3 DNA follows: TGTGCCAGCAGCTTAGTGGCGGGGTGGCGACTAGCAGAGACCAATGAGCAGTTCTTC. The chain uses TRBV7-6 and TRBJ2-1; TRBD2 aligns across 7 bases. The CDR3 has 19 residues. Germline V CDR1 and CDR2: SGHVS, FNYEAQ. J lost 6 bases, V lost 1 base, and 18 bases had no gene match.

Comments on this clone: This sample includes further DNA sequences coding for the same CDR3. This chain connects TRBV5-1 to TRBJ2-7; possibly TRBD1 for D (6 bases). Trimming removed 0 bases from V and 0 bases from J, with 7 bases in between. Per the germline V gene, CDR1 is SGHRS and CDR2 is YFSETQ. The CDR3 has 14 residues. CDR3 DNA: TGCGCCAGCAGCTTGGACAGGGCCTCCTACGAGCAGTACTTC. This sequence encodes CASSLDRASYEQYF.